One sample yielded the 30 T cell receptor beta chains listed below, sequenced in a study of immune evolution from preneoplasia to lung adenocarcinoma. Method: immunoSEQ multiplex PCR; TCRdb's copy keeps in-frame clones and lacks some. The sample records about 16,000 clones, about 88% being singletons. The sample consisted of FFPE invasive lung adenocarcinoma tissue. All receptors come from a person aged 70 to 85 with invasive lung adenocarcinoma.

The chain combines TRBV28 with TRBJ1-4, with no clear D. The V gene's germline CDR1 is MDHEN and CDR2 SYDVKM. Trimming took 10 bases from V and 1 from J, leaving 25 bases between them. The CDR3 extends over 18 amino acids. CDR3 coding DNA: TGTGCCACCCGATCGGCCGGCACTGTTGGAGTAACTAATGAAAAACTGTTTTTT. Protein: CATRSAGTVGVTNEKLFF.

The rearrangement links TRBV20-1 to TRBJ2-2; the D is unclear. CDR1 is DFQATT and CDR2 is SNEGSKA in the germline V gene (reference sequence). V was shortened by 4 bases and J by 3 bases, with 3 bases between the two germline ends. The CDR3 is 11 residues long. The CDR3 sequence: CSATDTGELFF. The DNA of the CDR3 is TGCAGTGCTACCGACACCGGGGAGCTGTTTTTT.

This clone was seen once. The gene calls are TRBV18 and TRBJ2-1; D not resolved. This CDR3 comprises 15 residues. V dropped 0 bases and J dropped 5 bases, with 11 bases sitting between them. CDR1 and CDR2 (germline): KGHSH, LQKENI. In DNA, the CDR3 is TGTGCCAGCTCACCACCATCAAGCAGAAACAATGAGCAGTTCTTC. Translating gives CASSPPSSRNNEQFF. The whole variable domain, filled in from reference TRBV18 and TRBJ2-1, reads NAGVMQNPRHLVRRRGQEARLRCSPMKGHSHVYWYRQLPEEGLKFMVYLQKENIIDESGMPKERFSAEFPKEGPSILRIQQVVRGDSAAYFCASSPPSSRNNEQFFGPGTRLTVL.

CDR3 in DNA: TGTGCCAGCAGCTTCGGACTGAACACTGAAGCTTTCTTT. Amino acid sequence: CASSFGLNTEAFF. V is TRBV5-6 and J is TRBJ1-1; no firm D call. The V end lost 2 bases, the J end lost 0 bases, and 5 bases lay between the germline ends. The CDR3 extends over 13 amino acids. Germline loops: CDR1 SGHDT, CDR2 YYEEEE. Full variable domain (remainder filled in from reference TRBV5-6 and TRBJ1-1): DAGVTQSPTHLIKTRGQQVTLRCSPKSGHDTVSWYQQALGQGPQFIFQYYEEEERQRGNFPDRFSGHQFPNYSSELNVNALLLGDSALYLCASSFGLNTEAFFGQGTRLTVV.

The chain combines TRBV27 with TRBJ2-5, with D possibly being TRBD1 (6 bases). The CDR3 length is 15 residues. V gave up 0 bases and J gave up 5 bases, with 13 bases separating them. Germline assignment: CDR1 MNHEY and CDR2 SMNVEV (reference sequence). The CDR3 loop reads CASSLSAQGMETQYF. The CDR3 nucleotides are TGTGCCAGCAGTTTATCGGCCCAGGGGATGGAGACCCAGTACTTC.

Here the CDR3 reads CASSYSSATEAFF. CDR3 nucleotides: TGTGCCAGCAGTTACTCCTCGGCCACTGAAGCTTTCTTT. The V and J genes are TRBV6-5 and TRBJ1-1; D is unclear. Trimming cost V 0 bases and J 4 bases, with 6 bases left between them. The CDR3 loop spans 13 amino acids. Looked up from germline, CDR1 is MNHEY and CDR2 is SVGAGI.

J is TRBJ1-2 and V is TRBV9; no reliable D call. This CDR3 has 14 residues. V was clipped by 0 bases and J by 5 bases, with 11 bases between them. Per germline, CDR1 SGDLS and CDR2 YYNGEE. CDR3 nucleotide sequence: TGTGCCAGCAGCGTAGACGGACTTACATATGGCTACACCTTC. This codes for CASSVDGLTYGYTF.

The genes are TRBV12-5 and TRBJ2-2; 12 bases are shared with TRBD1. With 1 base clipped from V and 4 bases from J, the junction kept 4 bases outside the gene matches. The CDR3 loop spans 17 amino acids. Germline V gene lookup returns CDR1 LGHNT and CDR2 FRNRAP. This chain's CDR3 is CASGLDPGQGATGELFF. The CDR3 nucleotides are TGTGCTAGTGGTTTGGATCCGGGACAGGGGGCCACCGGGGAGCTGTTTTTT. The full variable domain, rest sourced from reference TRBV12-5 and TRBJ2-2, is DARVTQTPRHKVTEMGQEVTMRCQPILGHNTVFWYRQTMMQGLELLAYFRNRAPLDDSGMPKDRFSAEMPDATLATLKIQPSEPRDSAVYFCASGLDPGQGATGELFFGEGSRLTVL.

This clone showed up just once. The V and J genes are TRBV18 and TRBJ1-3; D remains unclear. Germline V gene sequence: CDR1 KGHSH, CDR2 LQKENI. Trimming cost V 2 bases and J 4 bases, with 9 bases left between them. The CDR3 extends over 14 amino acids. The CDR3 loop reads CASSPSERGNTIYF. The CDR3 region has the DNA TGTGCCAGCTCACCAAGCGAGAGGGGAAACACCATATATTTT.

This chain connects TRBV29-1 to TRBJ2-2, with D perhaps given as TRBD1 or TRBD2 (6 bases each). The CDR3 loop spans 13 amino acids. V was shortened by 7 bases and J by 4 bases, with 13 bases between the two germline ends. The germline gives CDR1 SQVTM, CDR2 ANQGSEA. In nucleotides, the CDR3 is TGCAGCGGGGGGGCAGGGAGCACCGGGGAGCTGTTTTTT. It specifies CSGGAGSTGELFF.

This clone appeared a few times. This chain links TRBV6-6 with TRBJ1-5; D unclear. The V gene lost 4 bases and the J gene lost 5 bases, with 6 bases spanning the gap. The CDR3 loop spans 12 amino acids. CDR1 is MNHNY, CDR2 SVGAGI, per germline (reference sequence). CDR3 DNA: TGTGCCAGCAGTTCCTCAGATCAGCCCCAGCATTTT. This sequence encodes CASSSSDQPQHF.

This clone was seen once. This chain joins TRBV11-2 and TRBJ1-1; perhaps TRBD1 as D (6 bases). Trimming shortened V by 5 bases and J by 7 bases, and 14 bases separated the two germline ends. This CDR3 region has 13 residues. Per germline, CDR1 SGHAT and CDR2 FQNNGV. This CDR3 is CASSVGQFDEAFF. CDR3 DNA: TGTGCCAGCAGCGTCGGACAGTTTGATGAAGCTTTCTTT.

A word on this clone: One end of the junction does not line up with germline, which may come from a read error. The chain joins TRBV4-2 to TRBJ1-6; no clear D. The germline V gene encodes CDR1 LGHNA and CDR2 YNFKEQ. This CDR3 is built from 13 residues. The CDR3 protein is CASSQAYNSPLHF. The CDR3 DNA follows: TGTGCCAGCAGCCAAGCCTACAATTCACCCCTCCACTTT.

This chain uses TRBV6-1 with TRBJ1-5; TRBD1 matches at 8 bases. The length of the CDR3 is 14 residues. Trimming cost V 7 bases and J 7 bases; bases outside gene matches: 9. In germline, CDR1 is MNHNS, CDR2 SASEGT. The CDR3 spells CASKRTGPRQPQHF. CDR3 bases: TGTGCCAGCAAAAGGACAGGGCCTCGGCAGCCCCAGCATTTT.

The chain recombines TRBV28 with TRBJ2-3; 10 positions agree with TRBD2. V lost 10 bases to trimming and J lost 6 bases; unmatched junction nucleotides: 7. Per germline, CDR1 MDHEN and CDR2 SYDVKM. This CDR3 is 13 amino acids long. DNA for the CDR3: TGTGCCATAGAGACTAGCGGGTGGGATACGCAGTATTTT. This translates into CAIETSGWDTQYF.

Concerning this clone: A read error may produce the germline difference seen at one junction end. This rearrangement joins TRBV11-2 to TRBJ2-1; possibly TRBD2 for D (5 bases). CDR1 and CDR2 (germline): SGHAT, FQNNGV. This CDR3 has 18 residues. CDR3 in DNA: TGTGCCAGTAGCTCGGTCACCCCGCGAGGGAGCTCCTACAATGAGCAGTTCTTC. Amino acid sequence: CASSSVTPRGSSYNEQFF.

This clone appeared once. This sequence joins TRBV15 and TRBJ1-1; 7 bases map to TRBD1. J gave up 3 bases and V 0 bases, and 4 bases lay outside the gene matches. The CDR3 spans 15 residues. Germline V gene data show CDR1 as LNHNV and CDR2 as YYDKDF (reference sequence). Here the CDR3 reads CATSRDRRGDTEAFF. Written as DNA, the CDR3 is TGTGCCACCAGCAGAGATCGCAGGGGGGACACTGAAGCTTTCTTT.

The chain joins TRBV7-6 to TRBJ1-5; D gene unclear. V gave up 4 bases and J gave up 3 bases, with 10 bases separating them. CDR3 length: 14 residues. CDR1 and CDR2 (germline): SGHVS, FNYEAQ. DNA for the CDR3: TGTGCCAGCAGCTCCGGGCCGGACAATCAGCCCCAGCATTTT. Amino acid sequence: CASSSGPDNQPQHF.

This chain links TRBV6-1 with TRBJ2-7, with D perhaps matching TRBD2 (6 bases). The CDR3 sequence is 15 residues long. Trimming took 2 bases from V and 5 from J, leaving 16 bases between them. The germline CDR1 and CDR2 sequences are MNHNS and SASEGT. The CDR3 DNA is TGTGCCAGCAGTGAATCAGGACGGGGGTTTAACGAGCAGTACTTC. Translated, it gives CASSESGRGFNEQYF.

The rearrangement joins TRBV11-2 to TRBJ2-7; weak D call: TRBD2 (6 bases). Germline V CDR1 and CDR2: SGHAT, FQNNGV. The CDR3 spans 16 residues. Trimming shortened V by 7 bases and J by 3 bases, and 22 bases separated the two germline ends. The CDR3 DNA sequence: TGTGCCAGCACCTCAGAGGCCGCGGGAAACTACTACGAGCAGTACTTC. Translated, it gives CASTSEAAGNYYEQYF.

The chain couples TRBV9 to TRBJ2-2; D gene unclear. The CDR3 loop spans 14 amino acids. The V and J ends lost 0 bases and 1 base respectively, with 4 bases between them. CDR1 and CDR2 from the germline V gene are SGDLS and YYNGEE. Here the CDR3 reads CASSVELNTGELFF. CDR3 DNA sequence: TGTGCCAGCAGCGTAGAATTGAACACCGGGGAGCTGTTTTTT.

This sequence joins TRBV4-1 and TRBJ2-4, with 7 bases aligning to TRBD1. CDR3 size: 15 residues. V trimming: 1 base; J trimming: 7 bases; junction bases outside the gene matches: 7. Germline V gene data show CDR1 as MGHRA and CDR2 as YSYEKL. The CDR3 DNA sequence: TGCGCCAGCAGCCAAGCCAGGGGGTTAGAGAACATTCAGTACTTC. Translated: CASSQARGLENIQYF.

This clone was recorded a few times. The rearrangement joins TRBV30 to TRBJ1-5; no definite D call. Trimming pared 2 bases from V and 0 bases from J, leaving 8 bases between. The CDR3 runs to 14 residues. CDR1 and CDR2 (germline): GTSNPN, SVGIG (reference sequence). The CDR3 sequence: CAWSPGTSNQPQHF. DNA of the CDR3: TGTGCCTGGAGTCCGGGAACTAGCAATCAGCCCCAGCATTTT.

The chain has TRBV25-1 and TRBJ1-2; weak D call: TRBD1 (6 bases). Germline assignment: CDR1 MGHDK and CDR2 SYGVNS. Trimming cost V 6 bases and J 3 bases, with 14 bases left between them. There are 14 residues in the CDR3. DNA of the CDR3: TGTGCCAGCAGCCGGGACACCCGGGACTATGGCTACACCTTC. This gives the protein CASSRDTRDYGYTF.

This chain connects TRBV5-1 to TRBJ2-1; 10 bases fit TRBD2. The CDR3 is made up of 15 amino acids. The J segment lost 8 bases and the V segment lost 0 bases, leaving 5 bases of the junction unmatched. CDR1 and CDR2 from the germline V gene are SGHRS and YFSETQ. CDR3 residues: CASSLVLAGRDEQFF. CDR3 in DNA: TGCGCCAGCAGCTTGGTACTAGCGGGGCGGGATGAGCAGTTCTTC. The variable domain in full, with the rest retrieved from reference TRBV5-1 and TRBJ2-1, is KAGVTQTPRYLIKTRGQQVTLSCSPISGHRSVSWYQQTPGQGLQFLFEYFSETQRNKGNFPGRFSGRQFSNSRSEMNVSTLELGDSALYLCASSLVLAGRDEQFFGPGTRLTVL.

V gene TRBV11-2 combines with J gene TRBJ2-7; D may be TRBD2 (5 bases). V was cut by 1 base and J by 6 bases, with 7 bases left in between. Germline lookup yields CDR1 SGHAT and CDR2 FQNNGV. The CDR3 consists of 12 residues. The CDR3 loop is CASSLVRGEQYF. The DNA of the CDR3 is TGTGCCAGCAGCTTAGTTCGGGGCGAGCAGTACTTC. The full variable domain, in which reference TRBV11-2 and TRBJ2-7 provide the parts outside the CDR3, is EAGVAQSPRYKIIEKRQSVAFWCNPISGHATLYWYQQILGQGPKLLIQFQNNGVVDDSQLPKDRFSAERLKGVDSTLKIQPAKLEDSAVYLCASSLVRGEQYFGPGTRLTVT.

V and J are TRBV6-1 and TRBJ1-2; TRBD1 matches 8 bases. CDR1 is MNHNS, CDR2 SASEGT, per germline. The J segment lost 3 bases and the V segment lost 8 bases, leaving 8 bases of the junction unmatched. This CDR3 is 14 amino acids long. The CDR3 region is CASQIGQGYYGYTF. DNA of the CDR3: TGTGCCAGCCAGATCGGACAGGGATACTATGGCTACACCTTC.

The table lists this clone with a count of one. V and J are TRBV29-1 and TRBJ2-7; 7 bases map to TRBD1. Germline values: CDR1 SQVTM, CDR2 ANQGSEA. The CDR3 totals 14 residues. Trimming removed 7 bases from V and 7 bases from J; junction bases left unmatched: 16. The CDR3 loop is CSAAQETGQREQYF. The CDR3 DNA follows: TGCAGCGCGGCCCAGGAGACAGGGCAAAGGGAGCAGTACTTC.

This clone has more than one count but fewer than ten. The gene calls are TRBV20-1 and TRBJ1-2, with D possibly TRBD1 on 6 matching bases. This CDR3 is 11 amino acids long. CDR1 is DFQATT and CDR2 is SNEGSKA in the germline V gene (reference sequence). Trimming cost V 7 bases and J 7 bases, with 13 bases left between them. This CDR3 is CSVPGAVGYTF. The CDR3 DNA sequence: TGCAGTGTGCCGGGGGCGGTTGGCTACACCTTC.

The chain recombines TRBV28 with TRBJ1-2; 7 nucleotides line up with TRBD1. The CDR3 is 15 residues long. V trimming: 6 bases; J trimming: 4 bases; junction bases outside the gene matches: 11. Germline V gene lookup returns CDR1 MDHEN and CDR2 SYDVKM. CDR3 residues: CASSAFDRVGYGYTF. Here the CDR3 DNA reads TGTGCCAGCAGCGCCTTCGACAGGGTGGGCTATGGCTACACCTTC.